The clone carrying this T cell receptor beta chain has at least ten counts. The antigen remains undetermined. Each TCR beta library was made by quantitative 5'-RACE that incorporated molecular barcodes. TCRdb re-analysed the 5' RACE reads in MiXCR, keeping a single row per CDR3 protein. Among roughly 230,000 distinct CDR3 sequences listed, 8.2% were seen once. Trimming shortened V by 5 bases and J by 8 bases, and 19 bases separated the two germline ends. The CDR3 sequence is 15 residues long. CDR1 and CDR2 (germline): MNHEY, SVGEGT. These data come from a study of CD8 T cells in ankylosing spondylitis. Study results and caveats: Clones tied to disease were said to be significantly enriched in matched ankylosing spondylitis synovial fluid. With a CD8+ phenotype, disease-linked clones were relatively rare in peripheral blood. Reports of some motif variants in reactive arthritis synovial fluid and blood predate this one.

The TCR comes from a female donor with ankylosing spondylitis or in good health (not recorded which). Sequencing input: blood, either unsorted or a sorted T cell fraction (not recorded which). The V call is TRBV6-2 or TRBV6-3, the J call TRBJ2-1; a weak D match, TRBD1 (8 bases). CDR3 DNA sequence: TGTGCCAGCAGTCCCTACAGGGGGGGTGGCGATGAGCAGTTCTTC. It is translated as CASSPYRGGGDEQFF.